The 14 T cell receptor beta chains listed next were all sequenced from one sample in a study of T cell changes during pregnancy in multiple sclerosis. Using immunoSEQ multiplex PCR, the repertoire was profiled, and TCRdb retains in-frame clones only, with some absent. This sample has approximately 50,000 clones, with approximately 92% found just once. This specimen was CD4+ T cells from peripheral blood mononuclear cells, taken after pregnancy. The receptors originated from a female donor with multiple sclerosis, enrolled in a pregnancy study.

V usage is TRBV5-1 and J usage is TRBJ2-7; D is possibly TRBD2 (6 bases). The CDR3 totals 14 residues. V dropped 1 base and J dropped 1 base, with 9 bases sitting between them. Per the germline V gene, CDR1 is SGHRS and CDR2 is YFSETQ. This CDR3 is CASSLSGSSYEQYF. Written as DNA, the CDR3 is TGCGCCAGCAGCTTGAGCGGGTCATCCTACGAGCAGTACTTC.

The chain links TRBV10-3 to TRBJ2-7; 10 bases line up with TRBD2. V was clipped by 4 bases and J by 4 bases; unmatched bases: 4. The V gene's germline CDR1 is ENHRY and CDR2 SYGVKD. This CDR3 is 14 amino acids long. The CDR3 sequence: CAISGGLAEYEQYF. CDR3 bases: TGTGCCATCAGTGGTGGACTAGCGGAGTACGAGCAGTACTTC.

The chain employs TRBV7-9 and TRBJ2-2; maybe TRBD1 (5 bases). Trimming cost V 6 bases and J 1 base, with 12 bases left between them. Germline V gives CDR1 SEHNR, CDR2 FQNEAQ (reference sequence). The CDR3 length is 15 residues. CDR3 protein: CASSRRQQNTGELFF. CDR3 bases: TGTGCCAGCAGTCGTCGACAGCAGAACACCGGGGAGCTGTTTTTT.

The chain uses TRBV6-5 and TRBJ2-7; 7 bases are a match to TRBD1. CDR3 length: 13 residues. V was pared by 6 bases and J by 3 bases, with 5 bases of the junction left unmatched. Per germline, CDR1 MNHEY and CDR2 SVGAGI. The CDR3 coding sequence is TGTGCCAGCAGGGGGACAGAGTTCTACGAGCAGTACTTC. It is translated as CASRGTEFYEQYF.

The rearrangement uses TRBV2 and TRBJ1-5; D gene ambiguous. V lost 7 bases to trimming and J lost 3 bases, with 7 bases between them. This CDR3 spans 12 amino acids. CDR1 and CDR2 from the germline V gene are SNHLY and FYNNEI. The CDR3 loop is CASTGFNQPQHF. In DNA, the CDR3 is TGTGCCAGCACGGGATTCAATCAGCCCCAGCATTTT. The variable domain in full, with the rest retrieved from reference TRBV2 and TRBJ1-5, is EPEVTQTPSHQVTQMGQEVILRCVPISNHLYFYWYRQILGQKVEFLVSFYNNEISEKSEIFDDQFSVERPDGSNFTLKIRSTKLEDSAMYFCASTGFNQPQHFGDGTRLSIL.

This chain links TRBV7-9 with TRBJ2-6; 9 bases match TRBD1. With 8 bases clipped from V and 0 bases from J, the junction kept 11 bases outside the gene matches. CDR3 size: 18 residues. CDR1 is SEHNR, CDR2 FQNEAQ, per germline (reference sequence). The CDR3 nucleotides read TGTGCCAGCTCACCCCACCCGGGACAGGGCTCTGGGGCCAACGTCCTGACTTTC. The encoded protein is CASSPHPGQGSGANVLTF.

The chain has TRBV28 and TRBJ2-5, with D perhaps matching TRBD2 (6 bases). The CDR3 runs 14 residues. V lost 6 bases, J lost 2 bases, and 13 bases lay in between. Germline V gene data show CDR1 as MDHEN and CDR2 as SYDVKM. In DNA, the CDR3 is TGTGCCAGCAGCCCAACGCGGGGACAAGAGACCCAGTACTTC. Protein product: CASSPTRGQETQYF.

In this sample, this clone turned up a few times. The rearrangement joins TRBV30 to TRBJ1-1; TRBD1 agrees at 9 bases. CDR1 GTSNPN and CDR2 SVGIG come from the germline V gene (reference sequence). The CDR3 sequence is 11 residues long. After removal of 3 bases from V and 11 bases from J, the junction contained 4 bases not matched to a gene. The CDR3: CAWRTGGWAFF. Written as DNA, the CDR3 is TGTGCCTGGAGGACAGGGGGGTGGGCTTTCTTT.

This clone was seen just once. This chain uses TRBV9 with TRBJ2-1; 13 nucleotides line up with TRBD2. The V gene's germline CDR1 is SGDLS and CDR2 YYNGEE. J was trimmed by 8 bases and V by 0 bases; bases with no gene match: 2. This CDR3 region has 15 residues. The DNA for the CDR3 is TGTGCCAGCAGCGTAGGGGGACTAGCGGGATATGAGCAGTTCTTC. Its translation is CASSVGGLAGYEQFF.

CDR3 DNA sequence: TGCAGCGTTGATCGCGGGGCCCTCTACAATGAGCAGTTCTTC. It encodes CSVDRGALYNEQFF. V usage is TRBV29-1 and J usage is TRBJ2-1; perhaps TRBD2 as D (6 bases). CDR3 length: 14 residues. V was cut by 3 bases and J by 3 bases, with 12 bases left in between. Germline V gene sequence: CDR1 SQVTM, CDR2 ANQGSEA.

V is TRBV7-2 and J is TRBJ2-7; 10 bases map to TRBD1. This CDR3 is built from 13 residues. The germline V gene has CDR1 SGHTA and CDR2 FQGNSA. Trimming cost V 6 bases and J 3 bases; bases outside gene matches: 2. CDR3 bases: TGTGCCAGCAGGGGGACAGGGGTCTACGAGCAGTACTTC. This encodes CASRGTGVYEQYF.

V is TRBV19 and J is TRBJ1-4; D not certain. Germline CDR1 LNHDA, CDR2 SQIVND (reference sequence). This CDR3 is 14 amino acids long. The V end was cut by 7 bases, the J end by 3 bases, with 12 bases between. The CDR3: CASTTTAPNEKLFF. The CDR3 DNA reads TGTGCCAGTACTACGACTGCTCCTAATGAAAAACTGTTTTTT.

CDR3 in DNA: TGTGCCTGTACCGACAGGGCTGACTACCGGAACACTGAAGCTTTCTTT. Protein product: CACTDRADYRNTEAFF. J is TRBJ1-1 and V is TRBV30, with 7 bases aligning to TRBD1. J lost 1 base, V lost 6 bases, and 14 bases had no gene match. CDR3 length: 16 amino acids. Per the germline V gene, CDR1 is GTSNPN and CDR2 is SVGIG (reference sequence).

This clone was counted a single time. V and J are TRBV12-2 and TRBJ2-5; the table's TRBD2 call for D was not verified on the DNA. TRBV12-2 is labeled a pseudogene. The CDR3 extends over 17 amino acids. The CDR3 spells CASRLRWGDSGTWTQYF. CDR3 in DNA: TGTGCAAGTCGCTTACGATGGGGAGATAGCGGGACGTGGACCCAGTACTTC.